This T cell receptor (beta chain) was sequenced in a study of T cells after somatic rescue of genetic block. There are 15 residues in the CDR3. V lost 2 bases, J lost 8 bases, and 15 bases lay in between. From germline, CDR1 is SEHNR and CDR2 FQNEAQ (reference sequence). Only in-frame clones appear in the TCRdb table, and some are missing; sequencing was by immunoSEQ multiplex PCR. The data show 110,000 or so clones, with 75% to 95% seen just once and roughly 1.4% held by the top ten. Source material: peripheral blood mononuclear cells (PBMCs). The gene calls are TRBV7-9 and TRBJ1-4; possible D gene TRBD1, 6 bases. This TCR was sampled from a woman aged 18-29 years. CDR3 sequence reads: CASSLTIDRLEKLFF. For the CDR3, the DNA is TGTGCCAGCAGCTTAACCATAGACAGGCTCGAAAAACTGTTTTTT.